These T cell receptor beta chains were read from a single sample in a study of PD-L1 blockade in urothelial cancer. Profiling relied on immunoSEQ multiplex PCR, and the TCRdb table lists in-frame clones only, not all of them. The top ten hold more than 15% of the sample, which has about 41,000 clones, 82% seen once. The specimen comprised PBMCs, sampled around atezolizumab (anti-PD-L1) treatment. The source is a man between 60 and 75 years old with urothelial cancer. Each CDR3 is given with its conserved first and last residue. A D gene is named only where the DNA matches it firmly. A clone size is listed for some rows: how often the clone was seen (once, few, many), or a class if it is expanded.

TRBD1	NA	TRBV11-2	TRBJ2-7	CASSRRGTAYEQYF	TGTGCCAGCAGCCGTAGGGGGACAGCATACGAGCAGTACTTC
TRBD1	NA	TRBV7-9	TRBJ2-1	CASSMGQGTDNEQFF	TGTGCCAGCAGCATGGGACAGGGAACGGACAATGAGCAGTTCTTC
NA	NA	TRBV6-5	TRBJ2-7	CASSLEGGAYEQYF	TGTGCCAGCAGTCTTGAGGGGGGGGCCTACGAGCAGTACTTC
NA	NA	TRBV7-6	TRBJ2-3	CASSYSSAETTDTQYF	TGTGCCAGCAGCTACTCTAGCGCGGAAACCACAGATACGCAGTATTTT
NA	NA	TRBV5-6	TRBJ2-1	CASSPGAYSYNEQFF	TGTGCCAGCAGCCCAGGGGCCTACTCCTACAATGAGCAGTTCTTC
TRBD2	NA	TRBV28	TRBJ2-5	CASSLLAGPQETQYF	TGTGCCAGCAGTTTATTAGCGGGGCCTCAAGAGACCCAGTACTTC
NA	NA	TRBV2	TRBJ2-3	CASRLLADTQYF	TGTGCCAGCCGTCTTCTAGCAGATACGCAGTATTTT
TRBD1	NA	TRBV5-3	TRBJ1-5	CARSFRDSVRQPQHF	TGTGCCAGAAGCTTCCGGGACAGCGTCCGGCAGCCCCAGCATTTT
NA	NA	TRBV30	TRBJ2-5	CAWSPAGHGTQYF	TGTGCCTGGAGTCCGGCGGGTCATGGGACCCAGTACTTC
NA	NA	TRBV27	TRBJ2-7	CASSPRAGRGEQYF	TGTGCCAGCAGTCCTCGGGCAGGAAGGGGCGAGCAGTACTTC
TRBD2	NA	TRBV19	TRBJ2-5	CASSSGGQETQYF	TGTGCCAGTAGTTCGGGGGGCCAAGAGACCCAGTACTTC
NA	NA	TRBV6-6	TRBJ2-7	CASSYQEGYEQYF	TGTGCCAGCAGTTACCAAGAGGGCTACGAGCAGTACTTC
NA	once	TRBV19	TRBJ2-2	CASSTSVDGVHGELFF	TGTGCCAGTAGTACTTCCGTAGACGGGGTCCACGGGGAGCTGTTTTTT
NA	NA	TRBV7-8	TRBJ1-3	CASSLGQAGNTIYF	TGTGCCAGCAGCTTAGGGCAGGCGGGGAACACCATATATTTT
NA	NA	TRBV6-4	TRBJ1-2	CASSMTTGNYGYTF	TGTGCCAGCAGTATGACAACAGGGAACTATGGCTACACCTTC
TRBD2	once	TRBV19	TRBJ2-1	CASSIVPSGGTYNEQFF	TGTGCCAGTAGTATAGTTCCTAGCGGGGGAACCTACAATGAGCAGTTCTTC
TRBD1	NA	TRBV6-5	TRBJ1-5	CASRMTGFNQPQHF	TGTGCCAGCAGAATGACAGGGTTCAATCAGCCCCAGCATTTT
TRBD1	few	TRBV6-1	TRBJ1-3	CASRRQGGPGNTIYF	TGTGCCAGCAGGCGACAGGGGGGACCAGGAAACACCATATATTTT
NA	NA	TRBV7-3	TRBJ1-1	CASSLNPAAGTEAFF	TGTGCCAGCAGCTTAAACCCAGCGGCGGGGACTGAAGCTTTCTTT
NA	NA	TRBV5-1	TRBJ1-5	CASSLGGGDQPQHF	TGCGCCAGCAGCTTGGGGGGCGGAGATCAGCCCCAGCATTTT
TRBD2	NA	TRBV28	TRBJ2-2	CASSLASGRDFPGELFF	TGTGCCAGCAGTTTAGCCTCGGGGAGGGATTTCCCCGGGGAGCTGTTTTTT
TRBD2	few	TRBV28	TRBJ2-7	CASSPGTSGLEQYF	TGTGCCAGCAGTCCCGGGACTAGCGGCCTTGAGCAGTACTTC
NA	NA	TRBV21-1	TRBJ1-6	CASSLQGRNYNSPLHF	TGTGCCAGCAGCTTACAGGGGAGGAACTATAATTCACCCCTCCACTTT
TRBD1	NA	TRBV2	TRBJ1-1	CASSRLGGLAGTEAFF	TGTGCCAGCAGCAGACTAGGGGGCCTGGCGGGAACTGAAGCTTTCTTT
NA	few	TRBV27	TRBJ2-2	CASSLSSPPGELFF	TGTGCCAGCAGTTTAAGTAGTCCTCCGGGGGAGCTGTTTTTT
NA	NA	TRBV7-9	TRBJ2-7	CASSSVEVYEQYF	TGTGCCAGCAGCTCCGTGGAGGTCTACGAGCAGTACTTC
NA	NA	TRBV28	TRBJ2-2	CASSAQGRGTGELFF	TGTGCCAGCAGTGCGCAGGGCAGGGGCACCGGGGAGCTGTTTTTT
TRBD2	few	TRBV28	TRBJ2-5	CASSFLAWGGQETQYF	TGTGCCAGCAGTTTCTTGGCGTGGGGGGGCCAAGAGACCCAGTACTTC
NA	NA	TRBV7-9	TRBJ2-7	CASSSLGEQYF	TGTGCCAGCAGCTCGCTCGGTGAGCAGTACTTC
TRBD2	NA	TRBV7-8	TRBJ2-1	CASSQSGAGEQFF	TGTGCCAGCAGCCAGAGCGGGGCCGGTGAGCAGTTCTTC